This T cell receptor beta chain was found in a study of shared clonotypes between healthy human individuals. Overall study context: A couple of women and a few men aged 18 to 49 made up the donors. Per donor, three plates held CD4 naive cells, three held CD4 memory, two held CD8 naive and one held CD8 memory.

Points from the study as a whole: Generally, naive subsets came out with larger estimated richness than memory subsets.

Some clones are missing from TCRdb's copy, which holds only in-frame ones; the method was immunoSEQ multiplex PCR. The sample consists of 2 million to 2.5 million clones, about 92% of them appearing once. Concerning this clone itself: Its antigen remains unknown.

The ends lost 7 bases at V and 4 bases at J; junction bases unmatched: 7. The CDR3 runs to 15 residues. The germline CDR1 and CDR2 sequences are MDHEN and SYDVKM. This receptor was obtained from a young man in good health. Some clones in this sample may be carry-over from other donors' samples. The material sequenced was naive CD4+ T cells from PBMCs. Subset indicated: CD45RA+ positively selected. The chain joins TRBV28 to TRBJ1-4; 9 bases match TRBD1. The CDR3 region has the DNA TGTGCCAGCATCGAAGCGGGACAGGGTAATGAAAAACTGTTTTTT. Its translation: CASIEAGQGNEKLFF.